This T cell receptor (beta chain) was sequenced during a study of blood T cell repertoires in COVID-19. Study-wide background: Sites across the United States, Italy and Spain contributed samples from acute and convalescent COVID-19. From T cells, B-cell-depleted T cells, or PBMCs came the material, which was cDNA or gDNA.

In the source study's methods: By means of reference gene primer amplification, nucleated cell counts were estimated. TCRdb's table, derived via immunoSEQ multiplex PCR, lists solely in-frame clones and lacks some. V and J calls and clone size are copied from that table; D and trimming were computed from the DNA. The sample has 45,000 to 60,000 clones; around 80% are singletons. The sequence was obtained from a woman older than 75 with acute or convalescent COVID-19. The sample was peripheral blood.

The CDR3 sequence is CASSPTGTGGSSGNTIYF. As DNA, the CDR3 is TGTGCCAGCTCACCTACCGGGACAGGGGGATCCTCTGGAAACACCATATATTTT. The chain uses TRBV18 and TRBJ1-3; TRBD1 agrees at 11 bases. Germline CDR1 and CDR2: KGHSH and LQKENI. Trimming took 3 bases from V and 0 from J; bases not matched to a gene: 7. The CDR3 is 18 amino acids.